These 3 T cell receptor beta chains originate from one sample sequenced in a study of T cell responses to AZD1222 COVID-19 vaccine. Clones were read by immunoSEQ multiplex PCR, and TCRdb kept only the in-frame ones, dropping some. The profile shows around 120,000 clones, more than 75% of them singletons. The sample was peripheral blood, taken on day 0 of AZD1222 vaccination. Every receptor here comes from an adult in good health.

The CDR3 nucleotides are TGTGCCAGCAGCTTACCCGGGACAGTTAACTATGGCTACACCTTC. Its protein product is CASSLPGTVNYGYTF. The chain carries TRBV7-9 and TRBJ1-2; 7 bases are shared with TRBD1. Per the germline V gene, CDR1 is SEHNR and CDR2 is FQNEAQ (reference sequence). V shed 2 bases and J 1 base; nucleotides not matched to a gene: 4. CDR3 length: 15 residues.

This clone was recorded only once. The chain recombines TRBV5-5 with TRBJ2-7, with TRBD1 matching over 9 bases. Germline values: CDR1 SGHKS, CDR2 YYEKEE (reference sequence). The CDR3 sequence is 14 residues long. V lost 2 bases to trimming and J lost 2 bases; unmatched junction nucleotides: 2. The DNA for the CDR3 is TGTGCCAGCAGCTTTGGACAGGGGACCTACGAGCAGTACTTC. Translating gives CASSFGQGTYEQYF.

J is TRBJ1-1 and V is TRBV5-1, with a possible D match to TRBD1 (5 bases). Trimming took off 2 bases at V and 1 base at J, with 15 bases between the two ends. CDR3 length: 16 amino acids. CDR1 and CDR2 (germline): SGHRS, YFSETQ. This CDR3 is CASSFKGLRGNTEAFF. CDR3 sequence (DNA): TGCGCCAGCAGCTTCAAGGGGCTGAGGGGGAACACTGAAGCTTTCTTT. The full variable domain, in which reference TRBV5-1 and TRBJ1-1 provide the parts outside the CDR3, is KAGVTQTPRYLIKTRGQQVTLSCSPISGHRSVSWYQQTPGQGLQFLFEYFSETQRNKGNFPGRFSGRQFSNSRSEMNVSTLELGDSALYLCASSFKGLRGNTEAFFGQGTRLTVV.